The 24 T cell receptor beta chains below all came from one sample that was sequenced in a study of shared clonotypes between healthy human individuals (dated by TCRdb to 2018 to 2020). The library came from the immunoSEQ multiplex PCR assay. In TCRdb, the immuneACCESS table is reduced to in-frame sequences with V and J assigned. These tables do not hold every clone; where another copy was compared, an unresolved V gene accounts for under half, and the others remain unexplained. In all, the sample holds approximately 1.1 million clones, and around 82% of those were seen once. The ten biggest clones cover approximately 0.5% of the sample. The sequenced sample consisted of memory CD4+ T cells from PBMCs. Reading the label with the study, this specimen's cell subset or site is: CD45RA-negative fraction. The receptors were sampled from a man between 18 and 29 years old in good health. Some clones in this sample may be carry-over from other donors' samples.

For this clone: An end of the junction differs from the germline gene, which may be a read error. The rearrangement joins TRBV28 to TRBJ1-1; 10 bases line up with TRBD1. This CDR3 is 14 amino acids long. Germline loops: CDR1 MDHEN, CDR2 SYDVKM. The CDR3 region has the DNA TGTGCCAGCAGTTCCATTCTCCTTTCGACAGGGGGCCCCTTT. As protein: CASSSILLSTGGPF.

The chain joins TRBV4-1 to TRBJ2-6; D perhaps matches TRBD1 (5 bases). Germline-derived CDR1 and CDR2 are MGHRA and YSYEKL. With 3 bases removed from V and 0 bases from J, the gap between germline ends came to 12 bases. The CDR3 runs to 17 residues. The CDR3 sequence: CASSQDPRVSGANVLTF. CDR3 nucleotides: TGCGCCAGCAGCCAGGACCCCAGGGTCTCTGGGGCCAACGTCCTGACTTTC.

This clone showed up just once. V gene TRBV10-3 combines with J gene TRBJ2-7; 8 bases are shared with TRBD2. The V gene's germline CDR1 is ENHRY and CDR2 SYGVKD. This CDR3 comprises 13 residues. The ends lost 6 bases at V and 1 base at J; junction bases unmatched: 2. For the CDR3, the DNA is TGTGCCATCAGATTAGCGGGATCCTACGAGCAGTACTTC. Its translation: CAIRLAGSYEQYF.

The gene calls are TRBV7-2 and TRBJ1-1; a weak D match, TRBD1 (6 bases). V lost 1 base, J lost 6 bases, and 27 bases lay in between. The length of the CDR3 is 19 residues. CDR1 and CDR2 from the germline V gene are SGHTA and FQGNSA. CDR3 residues: CASSLDLRLWGKGDAEAFF. Here the CDR3 DNA reads TGTGCCAGCAGCTTAGATCTACGTCTGTGGGGTAAGGGGGACGCTGAAGCTTTCTTT.

The rearrangement links TRBV7-2 to TRBJ2-7, with 12 bases identical to TRBD2. The trim removed 5 bases at V and 1 base at J, leaving 6 bases unmatched. CDR3 length equals 16 residues. Germline V lookup: CDR1 SGHTA, CDR2 FQGNSA. The CDR3 nucleotides read TGTGCCAGCAGCCCAGGACTAGCGGGGCTGTCCTACGAGCAGTACTTC. Its translation is CASSPGLAGLSYEQYF.

The rearrangement uses TRBV27 and TRBJ2-7; D is possibly TRBD1 or TRBD2 (5 bases each). The CDR3 is 14 amino acids. V was pared by 1 base and J by 3 bases, with 10 bases between. Per the germline V gene, CDR1 is MNHEY and CDR2 is SMNVEV (reference sequence). The CDR3: CASSLFGTGYEQYF. The DNA for the CDR3 is TGTGCCAGCAGTTTATTCGGGACGGGCTACGAGCAGTACTTC.

This chain uses TRBV27 with TRBJ2-7; D unclear. Trimming left V 3 bases short and J 2 bases short, with 11 bases between. This CDR3 has 14 residues. Per the germline V gene, CDR1 is MNHEY and CDR2 is SMNVEV (reference sequence). CDR3 region: CASSFEAAAYEQYF. Written as DNA, the CDR3 is TGTGCCAGCAGTTTCGAGGCAGCCGCCTACGAGCAGTACTTC.

The rearrangement uses TRBV15 and TRBJ1-1, with D possibly TRBD1 on 6 matching bases. V dropped 8 bases and J dropped 7 bases, with 17 bases sitting between them. The germline V gene encodes CDR1 LNHNV and CDR2 YYDKDF (reference sequence). This CDR3 is 13 amino acids long. CDR3: CATGRTGIGEAFF. The CDR3 DNA is TGTGCCACCGGAAGAACAGGGATCGGTGAAGCTTTCTTT.

The chain has TRBV27 and TRBJ2-3; perhaps TRBD2 as D (6 bases). V dropped 5 bases and J dropped 5 bases, with 14 bases sitting between them. The CDR3 spans 14 residues. Germline V gene data show CDR1 as MNHEY and CDR2 as SMNVEV (reference sequence). CDR3 DNA sequence: TGTGCCAGCAGTCCGAGGAGGGCCCGAGATACGCAGTATTTT. It specifies CASSPRRARDTQYF.

J is TRBJ2-7 and V is TRBV28, with TRBD2 identical over 14 bases. Trimming took 6 bases from V and 2 from J; bases not matched to a gene: 6. The CDR3 contains 16 residues. The germline gives CDR1 MDHEN, CDR2 SYDVKM. CDR3 nucleotides: TGTGCCAGCAGGATGACTAGCGGGGGGGCTGCCTACGAGCAGTACTTC. Its translation: CASRMTSGGAAYEQYF.

The rearrangement uses TRBV21-1 and TRBJ1-1; TRBD1 is the table's D call, not checked against the DNA. TRBV21-1 is termed a pseudogene. The CDR3 runs 17 residues. In nucleotides, the CDR3 is TGTGCCAGCAGCAAAACTTGCTCGACAGGGGTGAACACTGAAGCTTTCTTT. Translation gives CASSKTCSTGVNTEAFF.

The V and J genes are TRBV5-1 and TRBJ1-2; D might be TRBD1 (5 bases). In germline, CDR1 is SGHRS, CDR2 YFSETQ. V dropped 3 bases and J dropped 2 bases, with 20 bases sitting between them. This CDR3 has 17 amino acids. The CDR3 DNA sequence: TGCGCCAGCAGCTGGTTTGTGGGGGGAATTGAGAACTATGGCTACACCTTC. It specifies CASSWFVGGIENYGYTF.

As for this clone: The sample contains more than one DNA sequence encoding this CDR3. This chain joins TRBV11-2 and TRBJ2-7; no clear D. V lost 2 bases and J 3 bases, leaving 2 bases between the germline ends. The length of the CDR3 is 11 residues. Germline V CDR1 and CDR2: SGHAT, FQNNGV. For the CDR3, the DNA is TGTGCCAGCAGCTTACTCTACGAGCAGTACTTC. It codes for CASSLLYEQYF.

This clone appeared a single time. The chain carries TRBV27 and TRBJ2-5; D is perhaps TRBD2 (6 bases). The germline V gene has CDR1 MNHEY and CDR2 SMNVEV (reference sequence). CDR3 length: 14 residues. Between the trimmed V and J ends, which lost 5 bases and 5 bases, there was a span of 15 bases. The chain's CDR3 is CASSPLGGKETQYF. CDR3 in DNA: TGTGCCAGCAGTCCACTCGGCGGGAAGGAGACCCAGTACTTC.

V is TRBV7-2 and J is TRBJ2-1; D unclear. Per the germline V gene, CDR1 is SGHTA and CDR2 is FQGNSA. Trimming took 1 base from V and 10 from J, leaving 8 bases between them. CDR3 length equals 12 residues. Here the CDR3 DNA reads TGTGCCAGCAGCTTAGATCGGCGAGAGCAGTTCTTC. This sequence encodes CASSLDRREQFF.

This clone was found a few times. The chain couples TRBV5-1 to TRBJ1-1; the match to TRBD1 covers 7 bases. The CDR3 totals 14 residues. Germline CDR1 reads SGHRS; CDR2 reads YFSETQ. Germline trimming cut 6 bases from V and 1 base from J; bases unmatched to any gene: 6. CDR3 protein: CASTQGDKNTEAFF. Written as DNA, the CDR3 is TGCGCCAGCACCCAGGGGGACAAGAACACTGAAGCTTTCTTT. The full variable domain, with the rest looked up from reference TRBV5-1 and TRBJ1-1, is KAGVTQTPRYLIKTRGQQVTLSCSPISGHRSVSWYQQTPGQGLQFLFEYFSETQRNKGNFPGRFSGRQFSNSRSEMNVSTLELGDSALYLCASTQGDKNTEAFFGQGTRLTVV.

V gene TRBV7-2 combines with J gene TRBJ2-1, with a possible D match to TRBD2 (6 bases). The V end lost 6 bases, the J end lost 0 bases, and 15 bases lay between the germline ends. Germline V CDR1 and CDR2: SGHTA, FQGNSA. This CDR3 has 16 amino acids. This CDR3 is CASRGGATSSYNEQFF. The CDR3 DNA is TGTGCCAGCAGGGGCGGGGCCACAAGCTCCTACAATGAGCAGTTCTTC.

The J gene is TRBJ2-5, the V gene TRBV6-1, with a weak D call TRBD1 (5 bases). V was clipped by 1 base and J by 5 bases, with 17 bases between them. CDR3 size: 16 residues. The germline V gene encodes CDR1 MNHNS and CDR2 SASEGT. CDR3 nucleotide sequence: TGTGCCAGCAGTGAAGAGGGGCAGGGTGGATGGGAGACCCAGTACTTC. It specifies CASSEEGQGGWETQYF.

This clone was seen a handful of times. The V call is TRBV10-1, the J call TRBJ2-7, with 10 bases aligning to TRBD2. Germline assignment: CDR1 WNHNN and CDR2 SYGVQD (reference sequence). The CDR3 is made up of 15 amino acids. Losses at the gene ends were 6 bases for V and 3 bases for J; bases not matched to a gene: 8. CDR3 nucleotide sequence: TGCGCCAGCAGCGAATTAGCGGGAGGCGTCTACGAGCAGTACTTC. It yields the protein CASSELAGGVYEQYF.

In the case of this clone: The sample holds other DNA sequences that translate to the same CDR3. This chain's CDR3 is CASSSPGTSGYNEQFF. In DNA form, the CDR3 reads TGTGCCAGCAGTTCCCCCGGGACTAGCGGTTACAATGAGCAGTTCTTC. The J gene is TRBJ2-1, the V gene TRBV28, with TRBD2 matching 11 bases. This CDR3 comprises 16 residues. The junction had 6 bases not matched to a gene; V was cut back by 4 bases and J by 4 bases. Germline assignment: CDR1 MDHEN and CDR2 SYDVKM.

The V and J genes are TRBV28 and TRBJ1-4, with no clear D. V was clipped by 8 bases and J by 0 bases, with 7 bases between them. There are 13 residues in the CDR3. Germline V CDR1 and CDR2: MDHEN, SYDVKM. The CDR3 coding sequence is TGTGCCAGCTTGTTGGCAACTAATGAAAAACTGTTTTTT. This translates into CASLLATNEKLFF.

This clone was counted a few times. This chain uses TRBV10-3 with TRBJ2-5; D could derive from TRBD1 or TRBD2 (5 bases each). Germline lookup yields CDR1 ENHRY and CDR2 SYGVKD. This CDR3 contains 14 residues. V lost 2 bases, J lost 13 bases, and 20 bases lay in between. The CDR3 here is CAISEDRDPINGYF. CDR3 bases: TGTGCCATCAGTGAGGACCGGGACCCCATAAACGGGTACTTC.

The chain joins TRBV11-2 to TRBJ2-6; D unresolved. With 5 bases removed from V and 0 bases from J, the gap between germline ends came to 11 bases. CDR1 is SGHAT and CDR2 is FQNNGV in the germline V gene. The CDR3 extends over 16 amino acids. The CDR3 DNA follows: TGTGCCAGCAGCCAGGCCTCCGGCTCTGGGGCCAACGTCCTGACTTTC. It encodes CASSQASGSGANVLTF. Filled out from reference TRBV11-2 and TRBJ2-6, the complete variable domain reads EAGVAQSPRYKIIEKRQSVAFWCNPISGHATLYWYQQILGQGPKLLIQFQNNGVVDDSQLPKDRFSAERLKGVDSTLKIQPAKLEDSAVYLCASSQASGSGANVLTFGAGSRLTVL.

The CDR3 coding sequence is TGTGCCAGCAGCTTCGGCGGGAGGGGTAATGAGCAGTTCTTC. Amino acids: CASSFGGRGNEQFF. This chain joins TRBV7-2 and TRBJ2-1, with 9 positions matching TRBD2. Germline CDR1 reads SGHTA; CDR2 reads FQGNSA. The length of the CDR3 is 14 residues. The ends lost 3 bases at V and 7 bases at J; junction bases unmatched: 4.